The TCR beta chain described here comes from a study of blood T cells in healthy people across ages. A second PCR of 7 to 11 cycles used a sample-barcoded 5' primer and a J-beta primer mix. Samples each returned at least 3 million CDR3-containing paired-end reads. TCRdb fed the 5' RACE reads into MiXCR, producing one record per CDR3 protein. In the table there are about 1.5 million distinct CDR3 sequences, under 55% of which are singletons. A note on this clonotype: Its antigen is not known.

There are 14 residues in the CDR3. Germline loops: CDR1 DFQATT, CDR2 SNEGSKA (reference sequence). Study outcomes and limitations: TCR beta diversity, measured per million T cells, fell in a roughly linear way with age.

Sequenced: blood. The TCR was taken from a woman between 18 and 29 years old in good health. The rearrangement links TRBV20-1 to TRBJ2-1; D possibly uses TRBD1 or TRBD2 (5 bases each). Judging by the DNA end, TRBJ2-7 fits better; the J call may be wrong. The CDR3 spells CSAPRDASYNEQYF. CDR3 DNA: TGCAGTGCCCCCCGGGACGCCTCCTACAATGAGCAGTACTTC.